Following are 8 T cell receptor beta chains from one sample sequenced in a study of T cell responses to AZD1222 COVID-19 vaccine. Clones were sequenced by immunoSEQ multiplex PCR, and TCRdb holds only the in-frame ones, with some missing. This table has under 200,000 clones, around 87% appearing once. The sample consisted of peripheral blood, taken on day 0 of MenACWY control vaccination. Receptors originate from an adult in good health.

The rearrangement joins TRBV12-3 or TRBV12-4 to TRBJ2-3; D gene ambiguous. The CDR3 length is 13 residues. V was pared by 5 bases and J by 2 bases, with 8 bases between. The DNA of the CDR3 is TGTGCCAGCAGTGCCCAGACCACAGATACGCAGTATTTT. Its protein is CASSAQTTDTQYF.

This rearrangement joins TRBV2 to TRBJ1-6; 7 bases are a match to TRBD1. The CDR3 has 13 amino acids. V shed 3 bases and J 9 bases; nucleotides not matched to a gene: 2. Germline V gives CDR1 SNHLY, CDR2 FYNNEI. CDR3 nucleotide sequence: TGTGCCAGCAGTGAGCAGGGGGTTTCACCCCTCCACTTT. Protein: CASSEQGVSPLHF.

In its sample, this clone was seen once. Different DNA sequences within this sample yield the same CDR3. The chain is built from TRBV9 and TRBJ2-7, with D possibly matching TRBD1 (5 bases). The CDR3 is made up of 13 amino acids. The ends were cut back, 1 base at V and 0 bases at J, with 5 bases in the middle. CDR1 is SGDLS, CDR2 YYNGEE, per germline. As DNA, the CDR3 is TGTGCCAGCAGCGTAACAGGCTCCTACGAGCAGTACTTC. Amino acid sequence: CASSVTGSYEQYF.

The rearrangement joins TRBV28 to TRBJ1-5; TRBD1 matches 7 bases. Germline lookup yields CDR1 MDHEN and CDR2 SYDVKM. This CDR3 is 16 amino acids long. Trimming took 0 bases from V and 7 from J; bases not matched to a gene: 9. The CDR3: CASSLWGDSLNQPQHF. The CDR3 DNA follows: TGTGCCAGCAGTTTATGGGGGGACAGTCTGAACCAGCCCCAGCATTTT.

The chain employs TRBV28 and TRBJ1-4, with 7 positions matching TRBD1. Per germline, CDR1 MDHEN and CDR2 SYDVKM. The CDR3 totals 15 residues. The V segment lost 4 bases and the J segment 7 bases; nucleotides outside the gene matches: 9. CDR3: CASSSGGGFGEKLFF. CDR3 bases: TGTGCCAGCAGTTCAGGGGGTGGGTTTGGTGAAAAACTGTTTTTT.

The chain employs TRBV28 and TRBJ1-2, with unresolved D. V lost 2 bases and J 3 bases, leaving 4 bases between the germline ends. The CDR3 length is 12 residues. Germline V gene sequence: CDR1 MDHEN, CDR2 SYDVKM. For the CDR3, the DNA is TGTGCCAGCAGTTTACAGGACTATGGCTACACCTTC. Encoded protein: CASSLQDYGYTF.

The rearrangement uses TRBV4-3 and TRBJ2-1; D is unclear. The germline V gene has CDR1 LGHNA and CDR2 YSLEER. CDR3 length equals 14 residues. The V gene lost 0 bases and the J gene lost 4 bases, with 7 bases spanning the gap. CDR3 sequence (DNA): TGCGCCAGCAGCCAAGATATTTGGTACAATGAGCAGTTCTTC. The encoded protein is CASSQDIWYNEQFF.

The genes are TRBV19 and TRBJ2-1; D possibly uses TRBD1 or TRBD2 (5 bases each). Trimming took off 4 bases at V and 6 bases at J, with 10 bases between the two ends. Germline lookup yields CDR1 LNHDA and CDR2 SQIVND (reference sequence). The CDR3 totals 13 residues. CDR3 loop: CASSTWDGNEQFF. CDR3 DNA sequence: TGTGCCAGTAGTACCTGGGACGGCAATGAGCAGTTCTTC.